This T cell receptor (beta chain) was recorded in a study of cytomegalovirus exposure and HLA in healthy donors. The study's findings and limits: It was reported that the classifier diagnosed cytomegalovirus status with high specificity and sensitivity in both the original and validation cohorts. In a later analysis, TCR association rates varied by HLA locus: DRB1 most, HLA-C fewest. Trimming of TCR beta V- and J-genes showed a link, identified in a later analysis, to a missense DCLRE1C variant.

13 Jbeta primers and 60 Vbeta primers were used for the PCR. Data came from immunoSEQ multiplex PCR; TCRdb stores just in-frame clones and leaves some out. This sample yields about 160,000 clones, of which more than 60% are seen a single time; under 9% belongs to the top ten. The V and J ends lost 3 bases and 5 bases respectively, with 16 bases between them. Germline V lookup: CDR1 MGHRA, CDR2 YSYEKL. The CDR3 has 15 amino acids. Worth noting for this clone: The antigen is unknown.

There were likely unrecorded immune exposures, though donors were nominally healthy when sampled. V usage is TRBV4-1 and J usage is TRBJ2-5; a weak D match, TRBD1 (6 bases). The sample consisted of PBMCs. The receptor was isolated from a middle-aged woman in good health and CMV-seropositive. The CDR3 DNA sequence: TGCGCCAGCAGCCAGGGACACGGAATACGGGAGACCCAGTACTTC. It encodes CASSQGHGIRETQYF.